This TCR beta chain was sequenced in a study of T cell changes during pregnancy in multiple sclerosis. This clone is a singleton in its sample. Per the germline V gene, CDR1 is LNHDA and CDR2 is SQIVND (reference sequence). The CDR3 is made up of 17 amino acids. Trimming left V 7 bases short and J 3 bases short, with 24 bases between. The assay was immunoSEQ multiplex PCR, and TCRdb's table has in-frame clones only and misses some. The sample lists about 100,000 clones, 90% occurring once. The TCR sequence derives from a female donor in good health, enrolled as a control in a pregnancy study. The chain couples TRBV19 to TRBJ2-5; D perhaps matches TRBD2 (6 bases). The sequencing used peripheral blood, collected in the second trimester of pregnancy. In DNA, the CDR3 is TGTGCCAGTACCATCGGGGTCGGGACTCCCGGGAAAGAGACCCAGTACTTC. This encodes CASTIGVGTPGKETQYF.